The following is a T cell receptor beta chain sequence with its context. As yet, its antigen is unknown. This may be a read error, as it is one base from a much larger clone. The CDR3 has 15 amino acids. Per germline, CDR1 MRHNA and CDR2 SNTAGT. These data come from a study of vaccination and CD4 T cells after COVID-19. Study context: Stimulation of the cells used overlapping spike peptide pools from SARS-CoV-2 and from the common cold coronaviruses HCoV-NL63, HCoV-OC43 and HCoV-229E.

Cultured CD4+ T cell DNA was sequenced using the Oncomine TCR Beta short-read assay. The authors extracted genomic DNA from cultured CD4+ T cells. A single record per CDR3 protein comes from TCRdb applying MiXCR to the PCR reads. The sample has more than 6,500 distinct CDR3 sequences, 37% seen once. Study outcomes and limitations: The cohort comprised relatively few convalescent patients, and no early post-infection timepoints were analyzed.

As for treatment: approximately nine-day PBMC culture with coronavirus spike peptide pools or control peptides (ViraFEST assay). During the years 2011-2018, before the COVID-19 pandemic, the unexposed donor's CD4+ T cells were collected. Both SARS-CoV-2 S/N and four cold-coronavirus spikes were used, cells permitting, to probe CD4+ T cells of unexposed donors. The receptor was derived from a human donor in good health. The sequenced sample was CD4+ T cells from blood, cultured in vitro. V usage is TRBV6-4 and J usage is TRBJ1-2; TRBD1 matches at 11 bases. CDR3 loop: CAGSEAGTGGYGYTF. Written as DNA, the CDR3 is TGTGCCGGCAGTGAGGCCGGGACAGGGGGCTATGGCTACACCTTC.